This T cell receptor beta chain was found in a study of blood T cells in healthy people across ages. General study results and limits: Diversity figures derived from one million T cells were judged to underestimate the true value. PBMCs that were unsorted prevented a conclusive naive versus antigen-experienced comparison.

A J-beta primer mix and a sample-barcoded 5' primer were used in a second PCR of about 6 to 12 cycles. Via MiXCR, TCRdb re-called the 5' RACE reads, giving one row per CDR3 protein. Of about 570,000 distinct CDR3 sequences listed, roughly a quarter are singletons. This clonotype has a handful of counts. The antigen remains undetermined. Germline V gene data show CDR1 as SQVTM and CDR2 as ANQGSEA. This CDR3 spans 16 amino acids. The V and J ends lost 5 bases and 2 bases, in that order; junction bases with no gene match: 15. This same sample was also part of a study on T cells of mothers and their children. Turning to that study: Related mother-child pairs shared marginally more repertoire than unrelated pairs, though not significantly.

This rearrangement joins TRBV29-1 to TRBJ2-7; 7 positions match TRBD2. What was sequenced was blood. The receptor was derived from a boy younger than 10 in good health. CDR3 region: CSVLGHTSEGTYEQYF. In nucleotides, the CDR3 is TGCAGCGTTTTAGGTCACACTAGCGAAGGTACCTACGAGCAGTACTTC.